Each of the 9 T cell receptor beta chains below was sequenced from the same sample in a study of radiation and T cells in renal cell carcinoma (dated by TCRdb to 2020 to 2021). The sample's time point label is to be understood as: baseline pretreatment blood. In the paper's terms, the treatment or condition label means: 15 Gy SBRT to primary tumor, nephrectomy 4 weeks later. The method was the immunoSEQ multiplex PCR assay. TCRdb stores this immuneACCESS table with in-frame sequences only. Part of the clones is absent; in the studies checked, under half of the shortfall reflects unresolved V genes, and no reason is known for the rest. For this sample the table gives approximately 63,000 clones, of which approximately 84% were detected only once. Together, the top ten hold about 7.3% of the sample. The material was blood, obtained from a patient whose treatment included radiotherapy and nephrectomy. The receptors originated from a man in his 60s with renal cell carcinoma.

The chain links TRBV6-5 to TRBJ2-1; 9 bases line up with TRBD1. CDR3 size: 15 residues. V gave up 7 bases and J gave up 8 bases; unmatched junction bases: 12. Per germline, CDR1 MNHEY and CDR2 SVGAGI. Here the CDR3 DNA reads TGTGCCAGCATAAGAACAGGGGGCGCCTTCGATGAGCAGTTCTTC. It yields the protein CASIRTGGAFDEQFF.

The chain combines TRBV11-2 with TRBJ2-7; TRBD2 matches 7 bases. The V gene's germline CDR1 is SGHAT and CDR2 FQNNGV. The length of the CDR3 is 15 residues. V dropped 3 bases and J dropped 1; count of bases not matched to a gene: 6. Here the CDR3 reads CASSFYASGSYEQYV. The CDR3 DNA is TGTGCCAGCAGCTTCTATGCTAGCGGTTCCTACGAGCAGTACGTC.

This sequence joins TRBV10-3 and TRBJ1-1; 10 bases map to TRBD1. Germline-derived CDR1 and CDR2 are ENHRY and SYGVKD. The CDR3 is 17 amino acids. Trimming cost V 0 bases and J 1 base; bases outside gene matches: 5. The CDR3: CAISESRGTGENTEAFF. CDR3 bases: TGTGCCATCAGTGAGTCGAGAGGGACAGGGGAGAACACTGAAGCTTTCTTT.

This chain links TRBV6-1 with TRBJ1-1; no clear D. Trimming left V 5 bases short and J 8 bases short, with 15 bases between. Germline V CDR1 and CDR2: MNHNS, SASEGT. The CDR3 has 13 amino acids. CDR3 region: CASSPQMAAEAFF. CDR3 DNA: TGTGCCAGCAGTCCCCAAATGGCAGCCGAAGCTTTCTTT.

V is TRBV6-4 and J is TRBJ1-2; D unresolved. The CDR3 runs to 14 residues. Trimming pared 3 bases from V and 3 bases from J, leaving 11 bases between. The germline CDR1 and CDR2 sequences are MRHNA and SNTAGT. The CDR3 loop is CASSESNGDYGYTF. The CDR3 region has the DNA TGTGCCAGCAGTGAATCCAACGGTGACTATGGCTACACCTTC.

The chain is built from TRBV21-1 and TRBJ1-2; TRBD1, the table's D call, lacks a check against the DNA. TRBV21-1 is flagged as a pseudogene. The CDR3 loop spans 12 amino acids. CDR3 sequence: CAGSDRVGGYTF. The CDR3 DNA reads as TGTGCCGGATCGGACAGGGTCGGAGGCTACACCTTC.

The chain carries TRBV7-2 and TRBJ2-1; D is possibly TRBD2 (6 bases). V shed 0 bases and J shed 10 bases, with 19 bases lying between them. The germline V gene has CDR1 SGHTA and CDR2 FQGNSA. The CDR3 spans 16 residues. CDR3 coding DNA: TGTGCCAGCAGCTTAGCTGGGGACTTCCGCCGACAAGAGCAGTTCTTC. Residues: CASSLAGDFRRQEQFF.

The CDR3 DNA is TGTGCACAATTGAGGGATGGGTTCGAAGAGACCCAGTACTTC. This codes for CAQLRDGFEETQYF. V gene TRBV21-1 combines with J gene TRBJ2-5; the D segment call TRBD2 is taken from the table without a DNA check. TRBV21-1 is termed a pseudogene. CDR3 length: 14 residues.

The V and J genes are TRBV15 and TRBJ1-4; TRBD1 is a possible D gene (5 bases). Germline lookup yields CDR1 LNHNV and CDR2 YYDKDF (reference sequence). The CDR3 has 16 residues. V lost 5 bases and J lost 8, with 21 bases in between. The CDR3 DNA sequence: TGTGCCACCAGCGAGAGGGGCAGCCTAGGTGGGGAAAAACTGTTTTTT. Translating it yields CATSERGSLGGEKLFF. Looking up the rest from reference TRBV15 and TRBJ1-4 gives the full variable domain: DAMVIQNPRYQVTQFGKPVTLSCSQTLNHNVMYWYQQKSSQAPKLLFHYYDKDFNNEADTPDNFQSRRPNTSFCFLDIRSPGLGDTAMYLCATSERGSLGGEKLFFGSGTQLSVL.